These 27 T cell receptor beta chains were sequenced from one sample in a study of T cell responses to AZD1222 COVID-19 vaccine. Profiling relied on immunoSEQ multiplex PCR, and the TCRdb table lists in-frame clones only, not all of them. The repertoire consists of 95,000 to 100,000 clones, with more than 70% occurring once and the leading ten covering over 1.2%. The specimen comprised peripheral blood, sampled on day 0 of AZD1222 vaccination. The receptors were gathered from an adult in good health.

Remarks on this clone: Other DNA sequences in this specimen translate into the identical CDR3. The genes are TRBV28 and TRBJ1-2; D gene uncertain. Per the germline V gene, CDR1 is MDHEN and CDR2 is SYDVKM. The CDR3 has 14 amino acids. Trimming left V 5 bases short and J 2 bases short, with 12 bases between. CDR3 sequence reads: CASSPPGQNYGYTF. The CDR3 DNA reads TGTGCCAGCAGTCCGCCGGGCCAAAACTATGGCTACACCTTC.

The gene calls are TRBV5-1 and TRBJ1-4; D perhaps matches TRBD1 (5 bases). The germline V and J ends were trimmed by 0 bases and 5 bases, with 11 bases remaining between them. This CDR3 is 15 amino acids long. Germline loops: CDR1 SGHRS, CDR2 YFSETQ. Here the CDR3 DNA reads TGCGCCAGCAGCTTGGGTGGGGGAGAAAATGAAAAACTGTTTTTT. It translates to CASSLGGGENEKLFF.

The V gene is TRBV28, the J gene TRBJ2-5; D not certain. V gave up 3 bases and J gave up 4 bases, with 3 bases separating them. The CDR3 spans 11 residues. Germline V gives CDR1 MDHEN, CDR2 SYDVKM. CDR3 in amino acids: CASSFGETQYF. The CDR3 nucleotides read TGTGCCAGCAGTTTCGGAGAGACCCAGTACTTC. Filled out from reference TRBV28 and TRBJ2-5, the complete variable domain reads DVKVTQSSRYLVKRTGEKVFLECVQDMDHENMFWYRQDPGLGLRLIYFSYDVKMKEKGDIPEGYSVSREKKERFSLILESASTNQTSMYLCASSFGETQYFGPGTRLLVL.

The rearrangement joins TRBV3-1 (or the pseudogene TRBV3-2) to TRBJ1-6; D is unresolved. Trimming stripped 4 bases from V and 7 bases from J, with 11 bases between. The CDR3 runs 14 residues. Germline CDR1 reads LGHDT; CDR2 reads YNNKEL (reference sequence). CDR3 protein: CASSPGRGNSPLHF. The CDR3 DNA sequence: TGTGCCAGCAGCCCCGGGCGAGGGAATTCACCCCTCCACTTT.

This chain links TRBV13 with TRBJ2-2, with no clear D. Trimming left V 7 bases short and J 5 bases short, with 23 bases between. The CDR3 length is 17 residues. From germline, CDR1 is PRHDT and CDR2 FYEKMQ (reference sequence). Here the CDR3 reads CASNRRWTGPVTGELFF. Here the CDR3 DNA reads TGTGCCAGCAACCGGAGATGGACCGGTCCGGTAACCGGGGAGCTGTTTTTT.

The CDR3 nucleotides are TGTGCCAGCAGCCCTGGACTAGCGGGAGGGGAAGAGACCCAGTACTTC. It encodes CASSPGLAGGEETQYF. The chain uses TRBV7-9 and TRBJ2-5; 15 nucleotides align to TRBD2. The junction had 4 bases not matched to a gene; V was cut back by 5 bases and J by 3 bases. Germline-derived CDR1 and CDR2 are SEHNR and FQNEAQ (reference sequence). The CDR3 consists of 16 residues.

The chain recombines TRBV7-8 with TRBJ1-2; D call uncertain. Germline assignment: CDR1 SGHVS and CDR2 FQNEAQ. V shed 6 bases and J shed 5 bases, with 19 bases lying between them. The length of the CDR3 is 15 residues. Here the CDR3 DNA reads TGTGCCAGCAGACCCCGGGCCCCCACCGGGTATGGCTACACCTTC. Translated: CASRPRAPTGYGYTF.

This sequence joins TRBV28 and TRBJ1-5; no clear D. The germline V and J ends were trimmed by 3 bases and 9 bases, with 6 bases remaining between them. The germline V gene has CDR1 MDHEN and CDR2 SYDVKM. There are 11 residues in the CDR3. This CDR3 is CASSLDRPQHF. The CDR3 coding sequence is TGTGCCAGCAGTTTGGATCGGCCCCAGCATTTT.

The genes are TRBV7-9 and TRBJ2-1; weak D call: TRBD1 (6 bases). Trimming pared 4 bases from V and 1 base from J, leaving 14 bases between. This CDR3 is built from 16 residues. In germline, CDR1 is SEHNR, CDR2 FQNEAQ (reference sequence). The CDR3: CASSSSGQRSYNEQFF. Written as DNA, the CDR3 is TGTGCCAGCAGCTCGAGCGGACAGCGTTCCTACAATGAGCAGTTCTTC.

The chain uses TRBV28 and TRBJ1-1; unclear D gene. This CDR3 contains 13 residues. Germline V gives CDR1 MDHEN, CDR2 SYDVKM. V lost 7 bases and J 4 bases, leaving 13 bases between the germline ends. The CDR3 loop reads CASTEVVGTEAFF. CDR3 DNA: TGTGCCAGCACCGAAGTGGTAGGCACTGAAGCTTTCTTT.

The chain joins TRBV30 to TRBJ1-2; a possible D gene is TRBD1 (6 bases). Germline values: CDR1 GTSNPN, CDR2 SVGIG (reference sequence). V was cut by 0 bases and J by 7 bases, with 15 bases left in between. The CDR3 totals 14 residues. The chain's CDR3 is CAWSVMGRGGGYTF. The CDR3 DNA reads as TGTGCCTGGAGTGTCATGGGCAGGGGAGGTGGCTACACCTTC. Drawing the rest from reference TRBV30 and TRBJ1-2, the complete variable domain is SQTIHQWPATLVQPVGSPLSLECTVEGTSNPNLYWYRQAAGRGLQLLFYSVGIGQISSEVPQNLSASRPQDRQFILSSKKLLLSDSGFYLCAWSVMGRGGGYTFGSGTRLTVV.

In this sample, this clone turned up once. The chain is built from TRBV7-9 and TRBJ2-3; 12 bases are a match to TRBD1. The V and J ends lost 1 base and 3 bases, in that order; junction bases with no gene match: 2. The CDR3 spans 16 residues. The germline gives CDR1 SEHNR, CDR2 FQNEAQ (reference sequence). CDR3 residues: CASSLGDRGRTDTQYF. The CDR3 DNA reads TGTGCCAGCAGCTTAGGGGACAGGGGGCGGACAGATACGCAGTATTTT. Using reference TRBV7-9 and TRBJ2-3 for the parts outside the CDR3, the full variable domain is DTGVSQNPRHKITKRGQNVTFRCDPISEHNRLYWYRQTLGQGPEFLTYFQNEAQLEKSRLLSDRFSAERPKGSFSTLEIQRTEQGDSAMYLCASSLGDRGRTDTQYFGPGTRLTVL.

The chain couples TRBV7-2 to TRBJ1-5, with TRBD1 as a possible D gene (6 bases). Germline CDR1 and CDR2: SGHTA and FQGNSA. With 6 bases removed from V and 2 bases from J, the gap between germline ends came to 11 bases. The CDR3 consists of 14 residues. The CDR3 region is CASSRNRGNQPQHF. CDR3 bases: TGTGCCAGCAGTCGAAACAGGGGCAATCAGCCCCAGCATTTT.

J is TRBJ1-5 and V is TRBV7-8; no clear D. V lost 2 bases and J lost 7, with 9 bases in between. CDR3 length: 13 residues. Germline V lookup: CDR1 SGHVS, CDR2 FQNEAQ. The CDR3 spells CASSLRLSQPQHF. The CDR3, as DNA: TGTGCCAGCAGCTTACGGTTGAGCCAGCCCCAGCATTTT.

The J gene is TRBJ1-5, the V gene TRBV7-2; D is undetermined. V lost 4 bases to trimming and J lost 0 bases, with 13 bases between them. Germline CDR1 and CDR2: SGHTA and FQGNSA. The CDR3 runs to 16 residues. CDR3 sequence reads: CASSYDTAPSNQPQHF. The CDR3 DNA sequence: TGTGCCAGCAGCTACGACACAGCCCCTAGCAATCAGCCCCAGCATTTT.

This clone appeared a few times. J is TRBJ2-7 and V is TRBV11-2, with D maybe TRBD2 (5 bases). Germline values: CDR1 SGHAT, CDR2 FQNNGV. This CDR3 comprises 12 residues. Trimming removed 8 bases at V and 3 bases at J, with 11 bases between. The CDR3 nucleotides are TGTGCCAGCTCCCCTCGGGGCTACGAGCAGTACTTC. Its translation is CASSPRGYEQYF.

In its sample, this clone was seen many times. CDR3 sequence reads: CASSLGFGAQHQPQHF. The DNA for the CDR3 is TGTGCCAGCAGTTTAGGATTCGGGGCGCAACATCAGCCCCAGCATTTT. This chain links TRBV27 with TRBJ1-5; D is possibly TRBD1 (5 bases). The CDR3 is 16 amino acids. V dropped 2 bases and J dropped 5 bases, with 16 bases sitting between them. Germline V gene lookup returns CDR1 MNHEY and CDR2 SMNVEV (reference sequence).

The table lists this clone with a count of one. V usage is TRBV19 and J usage is TRBJ2-1; no firm D call. V lost 1 base to trimming and J lost 1 base, with 8 bases between them. The CDR3 covers 15 residues. Germline CDR1 LNHDA, CDR2 SQIVND (reference sequence). The CDR3, as DNA: TGTGCCAGTAGTATAGTTGGCACTTCCTACAATGAGCAGTTCTTC. This encodes CASSIVGTSYNEQFF. Full variable domain (rest looked up from reference TRBV19 and TRBJ2-1): DGGITQSPKYLFRKEGQNVTLSCEQNLNHDAMYWYRQDPGQGLRLIYYSQIVNDFQKGDIAEGYSVSREKKESFPLTVTSAQKNPTAFYLCASSIVGTSYNEQFFGPGTRLTVL.

This chain uses TRBV11-2 with TRBJ1-1, with 8 bases aligning to TRBD1. The CDR3 has 14 amino acids. Trimming at V came to 3 bases and at J to 3 bases, leaving 3 bases not matched to a gene. Germline values: CDR1 SGHAT, CDR2 FQNNGV. The DNA of the CDR3 is TGTGCCAGCAGCTTTCAGGGGGCGCACACTGAAGCTTTCTTT. Translated, it gives CASSFQGAHTEAFF.

The J gene is TRBJ1-1, the V gene TRBV14; 8 nucleotides agree with TRBD1. J was trimmed by 5 bases and V by 0 bases; bases with no gene match: 20. Per germline, CDR1 SGHDN and CDR2 FVKESK. The CDR3 totals 20 residues. The CDR3 sequence: CASSQDRVGYFTGGATEAFF. The CDR3 DNA follows: TGTGCCAGCAGCCAAGATCGAGTAGGTTATTTCACAGGGGGAGCGACTGAAGCTTTCTTT.

The gene calls are TRBV7-9 and TRBJ2-3; 13 positions agree with TRBD2. V lost 6 bases and J lost 2; bases outside the gene matches: 5. This CDR3 contains 16 residues. Germline values: CDR1 SEHNR, CDR2 FQNEAQ (reference sequence). The CDR3 is CASSSGLAGPTDTQYF. The CDR3 bases are TGTGCCAGCAGTTCGGGACTAGCGGGGCCCACAGATACGCAGTATTTT.

This chain uses TRBV19 with TRBJ1-1; D is unresolved. Deletions cut 3 bases from V and 9 bases from J, with 14 bases between. CDR3 length: 13 amino acids. Germline loops: CDR1 LNHDA, CDR2 SQIVND (reference sequence). The CDR3 sequence is CASSIDFATQAFF. CDR3 nucleotide sequence: TGTGCCAGTAGTATTGACTTCGCCACCCAAGCTTTCTTT.

The genes are TRBV5-6 and TRBJ1-1; 7 bases agree with TRBD1. The CDR3 is 15 residues long. V shed 4 bases, J shed 0 bases, and the junction held 6 bases outside the gene matches. Germline CDR1 and CDR2: SGHDT and YYEEEE. This CDR3 reads CASSPGQMMNTEAFF. The CDR3, as DNA: TGTGCCAGCAGCCCGGGACAGATGATGAACACTGAAGCTTTCTTT.

The rearrangement links TRBV30 to TRBJ1-2, with 7 positions matching TRBD1. The CDR3 runs 14 residues. Unmatched junction bases numbered 11, after V lost 2 bases and J lost 8 bases. Germline CDR1 reads GTSNPN; CDR2 reads SVGIG (reference sequence). CDR3 protein: CAWSPGGLLQGYTF. The CDR3 region has the DNA TGTGCCTGGAGTCCAGGGGGGCTCCTTCAGGGCTACACCTTC.

V usage is TRBV19 and J usage is TRBJ2-1, with 9 bases aligning to TRBD2. Trimming took 5 bases from V and 5 from J; bases not matched to a gene: 10. Germline V gives CDR1 LNHDA, CDR2 SQIVND (reference sequence). The CDR3 has 16 residues. CDR3 residues: CASSPPSGTVHNEQFF. The CDR3 nucleotides are TGTGCCAGTAGTCCTCCTAGCGGGACGGTACACAATGAGCAGTTCTTC. Drawing the rest from reference TRBV19 and TRBJ2-1, the complete variable domain is DGGITQSPKYLFRKEGQNVTLSCEQNLNHDAMYWYRQDPGQGLRLIYYSQIVNDFQKGDIAEGYSVSREKKESFPLTVTSAQKNPTAFYLCASSPPSGTVHNEQFFGPGTRLTVL.

V and J are TRBV27 and TRBJ2-7; D is ambiguous. The germline CDR1 and CDR2 sequences are MNHEY and SMNVEV (reference sequence). The germline V and J ends were trimmed by 4 bases and 0 bases, with 1 base remaining between them. The CDR3 is 11 amino acids. This CDR3 reads CASSSSYEQYF. For the CDR3, the DNA is TGTGCCAGCAGTTCCTCCTACGAGCAGTACTTC.

The CDR3 DNA is TGTGCCACCTCGAACAGGGGTTTGAACACTGAAGCTTTCTTT. This translates into CATSNRGLNTEAFF. The genes are TRBV19 and TRBJ1-1; 7 nucleotides line up with TRBD1. From germline, CDR1 is LNHDA and CDR2 SQIVND (reference sequence). The CDR3 is 14 amino acids. V was pared by 10 bases and J by 0 bases, with 8 bases of the junction left unmatched.